A selection of T cell receptor beta chains follows, all from one sample in a study of control samples from healthy donors and cancer patients. Libraries were prepared by immunoSEQ multiplex PCR; TCRdb keeps only in-frame clonotypes and omits some of them. The sample holds approximately 150,000 clones; approximately 89% are singletons and the top ten take 6% to 9.5%. The specimen was PBMCs. The receptors derive from a man aged 45-65 years with head and neck cancer. The CDR3 runs from the conserved cysteine through the conserved F or W. A D gene is named only where the DNA matches it firmly. Rows may omit the clone size; those that give it use once, few, many or a size class.

14 | TRBJ2-7 | . | . | TRBV18 | CASSPPERAYEQYF | TGTGCCAGCTCACCACCGGAAAGGGCCTACGAGCAGTACTTC
14 | TRBJ1-2 | . | . | TRBV27 | CASSLSTGNYGYTF | TGTGCCAGCAGTTTATCCACAGGGAACTATGGCTACACCTTC
13 | TRBJ1-2 | . | . | TRBV12-3/TRBV12-4 | CASSFSYDVGYTF | TGTGCCAGCAGCTTCAGTTATGATGTGGGCTACACCTTC
13 | TRBJ1-2 | . | . | TRBV12-3/TRBV12-4 | CASSLGRSRSYTF | TGTGCCAGCAGTTTAGGCAGGAGCCGAAGCTACACCTTC
19 | TRBJ1-2 | TRBD1 | . | TRBV4-1 | CASSQGTFDGAGGNYGYTF | TGCGCCAGCAGCCAAGGGACGTTTGATGGGGCAGGGGGGAACTATGGCTACACCTTC
15 | TRBJ2-7 | TRBD2 | . | TRBV6-5 | CASTPEKRGIYEQYF | TGTGCCAGCACCCCGGAGAAGCGGGGGATCTACGAGCAGTACTTC
13 | TRBJ2-7 | . | . | TRBV3-1/TRBV3-2 | CASSQERLGEQYF | TGTGCCAGCAGCCAAGAACGTCTGGGGGAGCAGTACTTC
15 | TRBJ2-3 | . | . | TRBV11-3 | CASSLGTTSTDTQYF | TGTGCCAGCAGCTTAGGGACAACTAGCACAGATACGCAGTATTTT
17 | TRBJ1-2 | . | few | TRBV15 | CATSFSVGGHNNYGYTF | TGTGCCACCAGTTTTTCAGTTGGAGGCCATAATAACTATGGCTACACCTTC
13 | TRBJ1-5 | . | . | TRBV27 | CASSPGINQPQHF | TGTGCCAGCAGTCCAGGGATCAATCAGCCCCAGCATTTT
13 | TRBJ1-6 | . | . | TRBV6-1 | CASSEQGNSPLHF | TGTGCCAGCAGTGAACAGGGGAATTCACCCCTCCACTTT
14 | TRBJ2-7 | TRBD1 | . | TRBV3-1/TRBV3-2 | CASSQWDRVYEQYF | TGTGCCAGCAGCCAGTGGGACAGAGTCTACGAGCAGTACTTC
15 | TRBJ1-6 | . | once | TRBV5-4 | CASSLTADYNSPLHF | TGTGCCAGCAGCTTGACAGCCGATTATAATTCACCCCTCCACTTT
16 | TRBJ1-2 | . | . | TRBV6-5 | CASSYHRSSIIYGYTF | TGTGCCAGCAGTTATCACAGATCCTCAATCATCTATGGCTACACCTTC
14 | TRBJ2-5 | TRBD2 | once | TRBV5-1 | CASSYETSAETQYF | TGCGCCAGCAGCTACGAGACTAGCGCGGAGACCCAGTACTTC
15 | TRBJ2-4 | . | . | TRBV6-5 | CASSYSIGSKNIQYF | TGTGCCAGCAGTTACTCGATAGGTTCCAAAAACATTCAGTACTTC
18 | TRBJ2-4 | . | . | TRBV4-1 | CASSQFAGTDGLKNIQYF | TGCGCCAGCAGCCAATTCGCAGGGACGGATGGGTTGAAAAACATTCAGTACTTC
16 | TRBJ2-1 | . | . | TRBV19 | CASSRLQGILHNEQFF | TGTGCCAGTAGTAGACTACAGGGAATTCTCCACAATGAGCAGTTCTTC
15 | TRBJ2-1 | . | . | TRBV6-5 | CASSWGAGGYNEQFF | TGTGCCAGCAGTTGGGGGGCAGGGGGCTACAATGAGCAGTTCTTC
14 | TRBJ1-3 | . | . | TRBV27 | CASRPTASGNTIYF | TGTGCCAGCAGACCGACAGCCTCTGGAAACACCATATATTTT
13 | TRBJ1-4 | . | . | TRBV3-1/TRBV3-2 | CASTNQGDEKLFF | TGTGCCAGCACTAACCAGGGAGATGAAAAACTGTTTTTT
17 | TRBJ1-3 | TRBD1 | . | TRBV10-2 | CASSPGTGSSSGNTIYF | TGCGCCAGCAGCCCCGGGACAGGATCAAGTTCTGGAAACACCATATATTTT
16 | TRBJ2-5 | TRBD2 | . | TRBV7-9 | CASSFLPTSLRETQYF | TGTGCCAGCAGCTTCCTCCCGACTAGCCTCCGAGAGACCCAGTACTTC
14 | TRBJ1-2 | . | . | TRBV6-5 | CASSPGTSYYGYTF | TGTGCCAGCAGTCCCGGGACCTCATACTATGGCTACACCTTC
13 | TRBJ1-1 | . | . | TRBV27 | CASSIGRNTEAFF | TGTGCCAGCAGTATCGGACGGAACACTGAAGCTTTCTTT
15 | TRBJ2-5 | . | once | TRBV7-2 | CASSGVASAQETQYF | TGTGCCAGCAGCGGGGTTGCTAGCGCTCAAGAGACCCAGTACTTC
13 | TRBJ2-3 | . | . | TRBV7-2 | CASSLARTDTQYF | TGTGCCAGCAGCTTAGCGCGGACAGATACGCAGTATTTT
13 | TRBJ2-2 | . | once | TRBV7-8 | CASSLRKRGELFF | TGTGCCAGCAGCTTACGTAAGCGCGGGGAGCTGTTTTTT
14 | TRBJ2-1 | TRBD2 | few | TRBV5-4 | CASSLSGTDNEQFF | TGTGCCAGCAGCTTGAGCGGGACGGATAATGAGCAGTTCTTC
16 | TRBJ1-5 | . | . | TRBV2 | CASSVGTPRSNQPQHF | TGTGCCAGCAGTGTAGGGACTCCCCGAAGCAATCAGCCCCAGCATTTT
14 | TRBJ2-3 | . | . | TRBV2 | CASREGAGTDTQYF | TGTGCCTCGAGGGAGGGGGCAGGCACAGATACGCAGTATTTT
14 | TRBJ2-1 | . | . | TRBV7-2 | CASAQDSLYNEQFF | TGTGCCAGCGCCCAGGACAGTTTATACAATGAGCAGTTCTTC
17 | TRBJ2-3 | TRBD2 | . | TRBV9 | CASSPGTSGYSTDTQYF | TGTGCCAGCAGCCCCGGGACTAGCGGGTACAGCACAGATACGCAGTATTTT
18 | TRBJ2-7 | TRBD2 | . | TRBV28 | CASSLAAGVPHFTYEQYF | TGTGCCAGCAGTTTAGCGGCGGGAGTACCCCATTTCACCTACGAGCAGTACTTC
15 | TRBJ1-4 | . | . | TRBV4-1 | CASSQLQADNEKLFF | TGCGCCAGCAGCCAACTCCAGGCAGATAATGAAAAACTGTTTTTT
13 | TRBJ2-7 | . | . | TRBV27 | CASSLRWKGEQYF | TGTGCCAGCAGTTTACGATGGAAGGGCGAGCAGTACTTC
13 | TRBJ2-2 | . | . | TRBV27 | CASSLLGAGELFF | TGTGCCAGCAGTTTGTTAGGGGCCGGGGAGCTGTTTTTT
13 | TRBJ1-2 | TRBD1 | once | TRBV12-3/TRBV12-4 | CASSAGQAYGYTF | TGTGCCAGCAGCGCGGGACAGGCATATGGCTACACCTTC
19 | TRBJ1-1 | TRBD1 | . | TRBV3-1/TRBV3-2 | CASSQENRDRQPWGTEAFF | TGTGCCAGCAGCCAAGAGAACCGGGACAGACAACCCTGGGGCACTGAAGCTTTCTTT
15 | TRBJ2-1 | TRBD2 | . | TRBV28 | CASRTGTNGYNEQFF | TGTGCCAGCAGAACCGGGACTAACGGCTACAATGAGCAGTTCTTC
14 | TRBJ1-6 | TRBD1 | . | TRBV19 | CASSIEDRNSPLHF | TGTGCCAGTAGTATAGAGGACAGGAATTCACCCCTCCACTTT
16 | TRBJ2-1 | TRBD2 | . | TRBV19 | CASSPGTSLRGGEQFF | TGTGCCAGTAGTCCCGGGACTAGCCTCCGGGGCGGTGAGCAGTTCTTC
13 | TRBJ1-5 | . | . | TRBV7-3 | CASSLNQHQPQHF | TGTGCCAGCAGCTTAAATCAACATCAGCCCCAGCATTTT
11 | TRBJ1-1 | . | . | TRBV30 | CAWGTWTEAFF | TGTGCCTGGGGGACATGGACTGAAGCTTTCTTT
18 | TRBJ2-6 | TRBD1 | . | TRBV25-1 | CASSNWDRELSGANVLTF | TGTGCCAGCAGCAATTGGGACAGGGAGCTCTCTGGGGCCAACGTCCTGACTTTC
14 | TRBJ2-3 | . | few | TRBV3-1/TRBV3-2 | CASSQDGGGDTQYF | TGTGCCAGCAGCCAAGATGGAGGTGGAGATACGCAGTATTTT
15 | TRBJ2-1 | TRBD2 | . | TRBV11-2 | CASSLRSGDYNEQFF | TGTGCCAGCAGCTTACGCAGCGGGGACTACAATGAGCAGTTCTTC
15 | TRBJ2-1 | TRBD2 | . | TRBV19 | CASTSGTSANNEQFF | TGTGCCAGTACCTCCGGGACTAGCGCGAACAATGAGCAGTTCTTC
15 | TRBJ1-4 | . | few | TRBV25-1 | CASSEYKGREEKLFF | TGTGCCAGCAGTGAATATAAGGGGCGGGAGGAAAAACTGTTTTTT
16 | TRBJ1-2 | TRBD1 | . | TRBV7-9 | CASSADRGLRNYGYTF | TGTGCCAGCAGCGCTGACAGGGGGCTTCGGAACTATGGCTACACCTTC
12 | TRBJ1-1 | . | . | TRBV10-1 | CASSEGNTEAFF | TGCGCCAGCAGTGAGGGAAACACTGAAGCTTTCTTT
15 | TRBJ2-2 | TRBD1 | . | TRBV24-1 | CATSDPTGGTGELFF | TGTGCCACCAGTGACCCGACAGGGGGCACCGGGGAGCTGTTTTTT
15 | TRBJ2-7 | TRBD2 | . | TRBV30 | CAWRVLASGGGEQYF | TGTGCCTGGAGGGTACTGGCTAGCGGGGGGGGTGAGCAGTACTTC
13 | TRBJ1-1 | . | once | TRBV6-5 | CASSSVQLPKAFF | TGTGCCAGCAGTTCTGTACAGTTGCCCAAAGCTTTCTTT
16 | TRBJ1-2 | . | . | TRBV18 | CASSPGRQIANYGYTF | TGTGCCAGCTCACCGGGTAGACAGATCGCTAACTATGGCTACACCTTC
16 | TRBJ1-1 | TRBD1 | . | TRBV6-6 | CASKVIEGGSGTEAFF | TGTGCCAGCAAAGTTATTGAAGGGGGCTCGGGCACTGAAGCTTTCTTT
13 | TRBJ1-1 | . | . | TRBV11-2 | CASSLQTDTEAFF | TGTGCCAGCAGCTTACAGACTGACACTGAAGCTTTCTTT
14 | TRBJ1-6 | . | . | TRBV27 | CASSLSQVVKSLHF | TGTGCCAGCAGTTTATCCCAGGTGGTAAAGTCCCTCCACTTT